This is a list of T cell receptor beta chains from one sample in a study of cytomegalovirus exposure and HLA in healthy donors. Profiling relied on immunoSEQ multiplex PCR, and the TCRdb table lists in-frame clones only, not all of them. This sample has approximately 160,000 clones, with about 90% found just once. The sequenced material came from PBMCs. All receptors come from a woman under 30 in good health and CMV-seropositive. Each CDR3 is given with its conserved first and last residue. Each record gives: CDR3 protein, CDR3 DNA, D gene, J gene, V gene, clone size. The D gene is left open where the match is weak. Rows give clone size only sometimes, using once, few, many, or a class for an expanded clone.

CASSMGQGSPSNQPQHF | TGTGCCAGTAGTATGGGCCAGGGTTCGCCGAGCAATCAGCCCCAGCATTTT | . | TRBJ1-5 | TRBV19 | .
CASSGGRGGEKLFF | TGTGCCAGCAGTGGGGGTAGAGGGGGTGAAAAACTGTTTTTT | . | TRBJ1-4 | TRBV6-1 | .
CATSREASGAYEQYF | TGTGCCACCAGCAGAGAGGCTAGCGGAGCATACGAGCAGTACTTC | TRBD2 | TRBJ2-7 | TRBV15 | .
CASSLEGANPHEQYF | TGTGCCAGCAGCTTAGAAGGGGCGAATCCTCACGAGCAGTACTTC | . | TRBJ2-7 | TRBV11-2 | .
CASSLLAGRDTQYF | TGTGCCAGCAGCTTACTAGCGGGAAGGGATACGCAGTATTTT | TRBD2 | TRBJ2-3 | TRBV11-2 | .
CASSLSGGAHNEQFF | TGTGCCAGCAGTCTTAGCGGGGGGGCCCACAATGAGCAGTTCTTC | TRBD2 | TRBJ2-1 | TRBV6-5 | .
CAISATSSYNEQFF | TGTGCCATCAGTGCAACTTCTTCCTACAATGAGCAGTTCTTC | . | TRBJ2-1 | TRBV10-3 | .
CASSLAQGAPGGYTF | TGCGCCAGCAGCTTAGCCCAGGGGGCGCCGGGTGGCTACACCTTC | TRBD1 | TRBJ1-2 | TRBV5-1 | once
CASSFERGGSNNEQFF | TGTGCCAGCAGCTTTGAGCGGGGGGGATCTAACAATGAGCAGTTCTTC | TRBD2 | TRBJ2-1 | TRBV13 | .
CASRPGQGATDTQYF | TGTGCCAGCAGACCTGGACAGGGGGCCACAGATACGCAGTATTTT | TRBD1 | TRBJ2-3 | TRBV2 | .
CATSRDINQPQHF | TGTGCCACTTCCCGGGACATCAATCAGCCCCAGCATTTT | . | TRBJ1-5 | TRBV6-4 | .
CASSQDAGQDSYEQYF | TGCGCCAGCAGCCAAGATGCTGGACAGGATTCCTACGAGCAGTACTTC | TRBD1 | TRBJ2-7 | TRBV4-1 | .
CASSPTGLHDTYEQYF | TGTGCCAGCAGCCCCACCGGACTCCACGACACCTACGAGCAGTACTTC | . | TRBJ2-7 | TRBV5-8 | .
CASTKQGAGEKLFF | TGTGCCAGCACCAAACAGGGGGCGGGAGAAAAACTGTTTTTT | TRBD1 | TRBJ1-4 | TRBV7-2 | .
CASSFPGRGAHEQYF | TGTGCCAGCAGCTTCCCCGGACGGGGGGCCCACGAGCAGTACTTC | . | TRBJ2-7 | TRBV5-4 | once
CASSFAGTSGSYEQFF | TGTGCCAGCAGCTTTGCCGGGACTAGCGGGAGCTATGAGCAGTTCTTC | TRBD2 | TRBJ2-1 | TRBV7-2 | .
CASRAGGGTEAFF | TGCGCCAGCAGAGCCGGGGGGGGCACTGAAGCTTTCTTT | . | TRBJ1-1 | TRBV10-1 | .
CAWSVRANEKLFF | TGTGCCTGGAGTGTACGCGCTAATGAAAAACTGTTTTTT | . | TRBJ1-4 | TRBV30 | .
CASSLNRERLAGSTDTQYF | TGTGCCAGCAGCTTAAATCGGGAAAGACTAGCGGGTAGCACAGATACGCAGTATTTT | TRBD2 | TRBJ2-3 | TRBV7-8 | .
CASRPGGWRAFNEQFF | TGTGCCAGCAGGCCTGGGGGATGGAGGGCTTTCAATGAGCAGTTCTTC | . | TRBJ2-1 | TRBV27 | .
CASSPDNSNQPQHF | TGTGCCAGCAGCCCCGACAATAGCAATCAGCCCCAGCATTTT | . | TRBJ1-5 | TRBV2 | .
CASSPTYSRQGQETQYF | TGTGCCAGCAGCCCGACCTACTCCCGACAGGGGCAAGAGACCCAGTACTTC | TRBD1 | TRBJ2-5 | TRBV7-9 | .
CASSYADEQYF | TGTGCCAGCAGTTACGCGGACGAGCAGTACTTC | . | TRBJ2-7 | TRBV6-5 | .
CASSPGESFDEQYF | TGTGCCAGCAGCCCCGGGGAGTCTTTCGACGAGCAGTACTTC | . | TRBJ2-7 | TRBV7-2 | .
CATTRGKEYEQFF | TGTGCCACAACCCGGGGTAAGGAGTATGAGCAGTTCTTC | . | TRBJ2-1 | TRBV6-5 | .
CASSISGGLDNEQFF | TGTGCCAGCTCCATTTCAGGGGGATTGGACAATGAGCAGTTCTTC | TRBD1 | TRBJ2-1 | TRBV2 | .
CASSHSRANTEAFF | TGTGCCAGCAGCCACTCCCGAGCCAACACTGAAGCTTTCTTT | . | TRBJ1-1 | TRBV21-1 | .
CASSRTDQETQYF | TGTGCCAGCAGTCGGACAGATCAAGAGACCCAGTACTTC | . | TRBJ2-5 | TRBV2 | .
CASSRGTRDTGELFF | TGCGCCAGCAGCCGCGGGACTAGAGACACCGGGGAGCTGTTTTTT | TRBD2 | TRBJ2-2 | TRBV5-1 | once
CASSPGQGIPSNQPQHF | TGTGCCAGCAGCCCGGGACAGGGAATTCCTAGCAATCAGCCCCAGCATTTT | TRBD1 | TRBJ1-5 | TRBV7-9 | .
CASSSTSGGFTGELFF | TGCGCCAGCAGCTCAACTAGCGGGGGGTTCACCGGGGAGCTGTTTTTT | TRBD2 | TRBJ2-2 | TRBV5-1 | once
CASSSETGWVSNQPQHF | TGTGCCAGCAGCTCTGAAACAGGGTGGGTTAGCAATCAGCCCCAGCATTTT | . | TRBJ1-5 | TRBV7-2 | .
CASSPRYRATNEKLFF | TGTGCCAGCAGCCCTCGGTATCGGGCAACTAATGAAAAACTGTTTTTT | . | TRBJ1-4 | TRBV11-2 | .
CASSRPSDTSYNEQFF | TGTGCCAGCAGCCGCCCTAGCGATACGTCCTACAATGAGCAGTTCTTC | . | TRBJ2-1 | TRBV7-8 | .
CACRSGIGGYTF | TGTGCCTGCCGATCCGGAATTGGAGGTTACACCTTC | . | TRBJ1-2 | TRBV30 | .
CASRPGAQFGYTF | TGTGCCAGCAGACCAGGGGCCCAATTTGGCTACACCTTC | . | TRBJ1-2 | TRBV6-5 | .
CASSPGQGRKEQYF | TGCGCCAGCAGCCCGGGACAGGGACGTAAGGAGCAGTACTTC | TRBD1 | TRBJ2-7 | TRBV10-1 | .
CAIQAGNTEAFF | TGTGCCATTCAAGCAGGGAACACTGAAGCTTTCTTT | . | TRBJ1-1 | TRBV10-3 | .
CASSLGGEFGNQPQHF | TGTGCCAGCTCCCTGGGGGGGGAGTTCGGCAATCAGCCCCAGCATTTT | . | TRBJ1-5 | TRBV27 | .
CASLTPGRAGGYAQYF | TGTGCCAGCCTTACCCCGGGACGAGCGGGAGGGTACGCGCAGTACTTC | TRBD2 | TRBJ2-7 | TRBV28 | .
CASSFATPGLVIYEQYF | TGCGCCAGCAGCTTCGCAACCCCCGGACTAGTTATCTACGAGCAGTACTTC | TRBD2 | TRBJ2-7 | TRBV5-1 | .
CASKRVAGGPVPGEQFF | TGTGCCAGCAAGCGAGTAGCGGGAGGGCCGGTCCCAGGCGAGCAGTTCTTC | TRBD2 | TRBJ2-1 | TRBV11-1 | .
CASSFHEGVTGELFF | TGTGCCAGCAGCTTCCACGAGGGGGTCACCGGGGAGCTGTTTTTT | . | TRBJ2-2 | TRBV7-3 | .
CASSPLAVSTDTQYF | TGCGCCAGCAGCCCGCTAGCGGTGAGCACAGATACGCAGTATTTT | TRBD2 | TRBJ2-3 | TRBV5-1 | once
CASSIVQGWGQPQHF | TGTGCCAGTAGTATAGTACAGGGTTGGGGTCAGCCCCAGCATTTT | . | TRBJ1-5 | TRBV19 | .
CASSEARLAPMNGQFF | TGTGCCAGCAGTGAAGCGAGGCTAGCTCCAATGAATGGGCAGTTCTTC | . | TRBJ2-1 | TRBV6-1 | .
CASRGLDRINTEAFF | TGTGCCAGCAGGGGACTGGACAGGATCAACACTGAAGCTTTCTTT | TRBD1 | TRBJ1-1 | TRBV28 | .
CASSHRDRDEKLFF | TGTGCCAGCAGTCACCGGGACAGAGATGAAAAACTGTTTTTT | TRBD1 | TRBJ1-4 | TRBV7-9 | .
CATSRDVGGAGQPQHF | TGTGCCACCAGCAGAGATGTGGGGGGTGCTGGTCAGCCCCAGCATTTT | . | TRBJ1-5 | TRBV15 | .
CASSWQGNYEQYF | TGTGCCAGCAGCTGGCAGGGCAACTACGAGCAGTACTTC | . | TRBJ2-7 | TRBV14 | few
CASSLLYEQYF | TGTGCCAGCAGCCTCCTCTACGAGCAGTACTTC | . | TRBJ2-7 | TRBV7-2 | .
CSLKLKAGETDEQFF | TGCAGCCTGAAACTCAAAGCGGGAGAGACTGATGAGCAGTTCTTC | TRBD2 | TRBJ2-1 | TRBV29-1 | .
CASSFTTGADIEQYF | TGTGCCAGCAGCTTCACGACAGGGGCCGATATCGAGCAGTACTTC | TRBD1 | TRBJ2-7 | TRBV7-6 | .
CASSLGQLITEAFF | TGTGCCAGCAGCTTGGGCCAACTCATCACTGAAGCTTTCTTT | . | TRBJ1-1 | TRBV5-6 | .
CARSFGEGFTEAFF | TGTGCCAGAAGCTTCGGGGAAGGTTTCACTGAAGCTTTCTTT | . | TRBJ1-1 | TRBV5-3 | .
CASSYPLASSYEQYF | TGTGCCAGCAGTTACCCACTAGCGAGCTCCTACGAGCAGTACTTC | TRBD2 | TRBJ2-7 | TRBV28 | once
CASCLTGGYGYTF | TGTGCCAGCTGTCTGACAGGGGGCTATGGCTACACCTTC | TRBD1 | TRBJ1-2 | TRBV6-1 | .
CASSQDDRSGLAGGPGVDTQYF | TGCGCCAGCAGCCAAGATGATCGATCCGGACTAGCGGGGGGCCCGGGGGTAGATACGCAGTATTTT | TRBD2 | TRBJ2-3 | TRBV4-1 | .
CASSSFPPGGPEDTQYF | TGTGCCAGCAGTTCCTTCCCTCCGGGAGGGCCGGAAGATACGCAGTATTTT | TRBD2 | TRBJ2-3 | TRBV27 | .